These T cell receptor beta chains were read from a single sample in a study of a mutant IDH1 vaccine in newly diagnosed glioma. No antigen has been identified for these receptors. Profiling relied on immunoSEQ multiplex PCR, and the TCRdb table lists in-frame clones only, not all of them. The sample has around 36,000 clones; more than 85% are singletons. Source: PBMCs, taken from a glioma patient whose treatment included an IDH1 peptide vaccine. The receptors stem from a man in his fifties with glioma. Each CDR3 is given with its conserved first and last residue. The D gene is left open where the match is weak. Rows may omit the clone size; those that give it use once, few, many or a size class.

V	size	J	D	DNA	CDR3
TRBV18	-	TRBJ2-5	TRBD1	TGTGCCAGCTCACAGGGACAGGGGCGAAACTCGGGGGAGACCCAGTACTTC	CASSQGQGRNSGETQYF
TRBV13	-	TRBJ2-7	-	TGTGCCAGCAGCTTAGGCCCGAGTAGCAGGAGCTCCTACGAGCAGTACTTC	CASSLGPSSRSSYEQYF
TRBV6-6	-	TRBJ2-1	-	TGTGCCAGCGAGACCAGCGGTAGCTCCTACAATGAGCAGTTCTTC	CASETSGSSYNEQFF
TRBV29-1	-	TRBJ1-5	-	TGCAGCGTTGTGGTTTCAGTCAATCAGCCCCAGCATTTT	CSVVVSVNQPQHF
TRBV27	-	TRBJ2-2	TRBD1	TGTGCCAGCAGTTCCTTTATAACCCCCGGACAGGGGTCAGGGTCCGGGGAGCTGTTTTTT	CASSSFITPGQGSGSGELFF
TRBV10-3	once	TRBJ2-2	-	TGTGCCATCAGGCGGGACGGGACCTCGAACACCGGGGAGCTGTTTTTT	CAIRRDGTSNTGELFF
TRBV7-2	-	TRBJ2-5	-	TGTGCCAGCAGCTTAAGGGGGGCGCGGGAGACCCAGTACTTC	CASSLRGARETQYF
TRBV5-1	-	TRBJ2-5	-	TGCGCCAGCAGCACGACCCTACGAGAGCAGTACTTC	CASSTTLREQYF
TRBV19	-	TRBJ1-5	TRBD1	TGTGCCAGTAGTACGGGACAGGGCAATCAGCCCCAGCATTTT	CASSTGQGNQPQHF
TRBV6-1	medium-sized	TRBJ2-2	-	TGTGCCAGCAGTGCGAGGCAGGTGGTTAACACCGGGGAGCTGTTTTTT	CASSARQVVNTGELFF
TRBV7-9	-	TRBJ2-3	-	TGTGCCAGCATTGAAACCCAGGGAAGGGATACGCAGTATTTT	CASIETQGRDTQYF
TRBV10-3	-	TRBJ1-4	-	TGTGCCATCAGTCTGACAGATAATGAAAAACTGTTTTTT	CAISLTDNEKLFF
TRBV4-3	-	TRBJ1-3	-	TGCGCCAGCAGCCAAGATCGGGCGGGGGTCTCTGGAAACACCATATATTTT	CASSQDRAGVSGNTIYF
TRBV11-2	-	TRBJ2-7	TRBD2	TGTGCCAGCAGCTTAGGCGGGAGGGAGCAGTACTTC	CASSLGGREQYF
TRBV21-1	medium-sized	TRBJ2-7	-	TGTGCCAGCAGCAAAGAGGGGGAGTTCTACGAGCAGTACTTC	CASSKEGEFYEQYF
TRBV5-1	once	TRBJ2-5	-	TGCGCCAGCAGCTTGGCAGAGACCCAGTACTTC	CASSLAETQYF
TRBV6-5	-	TRBJ2-7	-	TGTGCCAGCAGTTACCGACAGAGCGAGCAGTACTTC	CASSYRQSEQYF